This T cell receptor (beta chain) was obtained from a study of regulatory T cells in long-lasting Graves disease. Study details: Those Graves' patients who were newly diagnosed had been on antithyroid drugs under 3 months. Study-wide results and caveats: The study found persistent patients shared more public clonotypes (fewer than 3,000) than new patients (about 890). Persistent Graves' cases showed lower TCR diversity than newly diagnosed cases.

The authors built TCR beta libraries using iRepertoire HTBI primers and Arm-PCR of CDR3 regions. MiXCR, applied by TCRdb to the multiplex PCR reads, yields one record per CDR3 protein. The sample includes roughly 380,000 distinct CDR3 sequences, less than 20% of them seen just once. This clonotype was observed at least ten times. Its antigen is unknown. The CDR3 sequence is 20 residues long. V lost 2 bases to trimming and J lost 7 bases, with 33 bases between them. The V gene's germline CDR1 is SGHTA and CDR2 FQGNSA. Time point denoted: newly diagnosed GD, antithyroid drugs for less than 3 months. PBMC RNA was the source of the TCR library.

The receptor was derived from a female donor with Graves disease. The input for sequencing was peripheral blood mononuclear cells (PBMCs), taken at new diagnosis, from a patient treated with antithyroid drugs. The chain has TRBV7-2 and TRBJ2-7; D is perhaps TRBD2 (6 bases). The CDR3 nucleotides are TGTGCCAGCAGCTTATCTTTTGCCACCGCGAGACAGCGGGCTAGGTGGGAGCAGTACTTC. It specifies CASSLSFATARQRARWEQYF.